The 13 T cell receptor beta chains in this list originate from one sample, sequenced in a study of blood T cell repertoires in COVID-19. Generated by immunoSEQ multiplex PCR, the TCRdb table keeps only in-frame clones and is missing some. The repertoire includes around 370,000 clones, around 86% of them detected once, and more than 5% sits in the top ten. Sequencing used peripheral blood. The receptors come from a woman aged 45-65 years with COVID-19, enrolled during active disease.

The CDR3: CASSRDRGVGANVLTF. The CDR3 region has the DNA TGTGCCAGCAGTCGGGACAGGGGCGTAGGGGCCAACGTCCTGACTTTC. This chain joins TRBV3-1 (or the pseudogene TRBV3-2) and TRBJ2-6, with 10 bases fitting TRBD1. Germline V gives CDR1 LGHDT, CDR2 YNNKEL (reference sequence). J gave up 4 bases and V 6 bases, and 6 bases lay outside the gene matches. The CDR3 sequence is 16 residues long.

The rearrangement uses TRBV30 and TRBJ1-2, with D perhaps matching TRBD1 (6 bases). Germline values: CDR1 GTSNPN, CDR2 SVGIG (reference sequence). Trimming stripped 7 bases from V and 0 bases from J, with 15 bases between. This CDR3 has 14 amino acids. CDR3 protein: CAFTRDKANYGYTF. CDR3 coding DNA: TGTGCCTTCACCCGGGACAAAGCTAACTATGGCTACACCTTC. Drawing the rest from reference TRBV30 and TRBJ1-2, the complete variable domain is SQTIHQWPATLVQPVGSPLSLECTVEGTSNPNLYWYRQAAGRGLQLLFYSVGIGQISSEVPQNLSASRPQDRQFILSSKKLLLSDSGFYLCAFTRDKANYGYTFGSGTRLTVV.

This sequence joins TRBV6-5 and TRBJ1-3, with a weak D call TRBD1 (6 bases). CDR1 MNHEY and CDR2 SVGAGI come from the germline V gene. This CDR3 contains 15 residues. The V gene lost 2 bases and the J gene lost 3 bases, with 11 bases spanning the gap. The CDR3 region is CASSYGSGDGNTIYF. The CDR3 DNA reads as TGTGCCAGCAGTTACGGTTCAGGGGATGGAAACACCATATATTTT.

The chain joins TRBV30 to TRBJ2-3, with 7 bases matching TRBD2. CDR3 length: 15 residues. V shed 5 bases, J shed 4 bases, and the junction held 12 bases outside the gene matches. Germline loops: CDR1 GTSNPN, CDR2 SVGIG (reference sequence). The CDR3 DNA follows: TGTGCCTGGGGGTCGGGAGGCCGTTTTCCAGATACGCAGTATTTT. It yields the protein CAWGSGGRFPDTQYF.

The rearrangement joins TRBV27 to TRBJ2-7, with 9 positions matching TRBD2. The length of the CDR3 is 16 residues. After removal of 6 bases from V and 4 bases from J, the junction contained 13 bases not matched to a gene. Germline V gives CDR1 MNHEY, CDR2 SMNVEV (reference sequence). CDR3 nucleotide sequence: TGTGCCAGCAGCATGCCGGGGGCGGGAGGGCCTTACGAGCAGTACTTC. It codes for CASSMPGAGGPYEQYF.

This chain uses TRBV24-1 with TRBJ2-2; 8 positions agree with TRBD1. This CDR3 has 17 residues. V shed 3 bases and J 4 bases; nucleotides not matched to a gene: 9. Germline V gives CDR1 KGHDR, CDR2 SFDVKD. In DNA form, the CDR3 reads TGTGCCACCAGTGATCACCCGACAGGGGTTTTCACCGGGGAGCTGTTTTTT. Translation: CATSDHPTGVFTGELFF.

The CDR3 here is CASSKVCGTEKQKMNTEAFF. As DNA, the CDR3 is TGTGCCAGCAGCAAAGTGTGCGGGACAGAAAAGCAAAAAATGAACACTGAAGCTTTCTTT. The chain joins TRBV21-1 to TRBJ1-1; TRBD1, the table's D call, lacks a check against the DNA. TRBV21-1 is assigned pseudogene status. The CDR3 is 20 amino acids.

This clone was seen a single time. V gene TRBV6-4 combines with J gene TRBJ2-1; 8 positions match TRBD2. Trimming at V came to 4 bases and at J to 1 base, leaving 3 bases not matched to a gene. In germline, CDR1 is MRHNA, CDR2 SNTAGT. The CDR3 has 15 residues. CDR3 sequence (DNA): TGTGCCAGCAGTGTTAGCGGGACGTCCTACAATGAGCAGTTCTTC. This codes for CASSVSGTSYNEQFF.

CDR3 loop: CASSQGQSTGGRGYTF. CDR3 DNA sequence: TGTGCCAGCAGTCAGGGGCAATCAACAGGGGGCCGTGGCTACACCTTC. The V call is TRBV6-2 or TRBV6-3, the J call TRBJ1-2, with TRBD1 matching over 9 bases. CDR1 MNHEY and CDR2 SVGEGT come from the germline V gene. After removal of 5 bases from V and 7 bases from J, the junction contained 14 bases not matched to a gene. The CDR3 consists of 16 residues.

Note on this clone: At one end, the junction sequence differs from germline, possibly due to a read error. This rearrangement joins TRBV9 to TRBJ1-2, with D possibly being TRBD1 (5 bases). The CDR3 covers 12 residues. CDR1 and CDR2 (germline): SGDLS, YYNGEE. The CDR3 nucleotides are TGTGCCAGCAGCGTAGTGTCAAGGAAGGGGTCCTTC. Encoded protein: CASSVVSRKGSF.

This chain uses TRBV7-6 with TRBJ1-1, with D perhaps matching TRBD1 (5 bases). Trimming took 5 bases from V and 4 from J, leaving 14 bases between them. Germline V gene sequence: CDR1 SGHVS, CDR2 FNYEAQ. The CDR3 length is 14 residues. The CDR3, as DNA: TGTGCCAGCAGCAAAGGGGTCTCCAGCACTGAAGCTTTCTTT. This codes for CASSKGVSSTEAFF.

The chain uses TRBV11-2 and TRBJ2-1; D gene ambiguous. The ends were cut back, 2 bases at V and 0 bases at J, with 11 bases in the middle. Germline-derived CDR1 and CDR2 are SGHAT and FQNNGV. This CDR3 has 16 amino acids. The CDR3 sequence is CASSLFGGSSYNEQFF. The CDR3 nucleotides are TGTGCCAGCAGCTTATTCGGCGGCAGCTCCTACAATGAGCAGTTCTTC.

In nucleotides, the CDR3 is TGTGCTAGTGGCCATGGACAGGGCGACAACCTTTACGAGCAGTACTTC. This encodes CASGHGQGDNLYEQYF. The J gene is TRBJ2-7, the V gene TRBV12-5, with 8 nucleotides matching TRBD1. The CDR3 sequence is 16 residues long. Germline trimming cut 6 bases from V and 4 bases from J; bases unmatched to any gene: 14. Germline values: CDR1 LGHNT, CDR2 FRNRAP.